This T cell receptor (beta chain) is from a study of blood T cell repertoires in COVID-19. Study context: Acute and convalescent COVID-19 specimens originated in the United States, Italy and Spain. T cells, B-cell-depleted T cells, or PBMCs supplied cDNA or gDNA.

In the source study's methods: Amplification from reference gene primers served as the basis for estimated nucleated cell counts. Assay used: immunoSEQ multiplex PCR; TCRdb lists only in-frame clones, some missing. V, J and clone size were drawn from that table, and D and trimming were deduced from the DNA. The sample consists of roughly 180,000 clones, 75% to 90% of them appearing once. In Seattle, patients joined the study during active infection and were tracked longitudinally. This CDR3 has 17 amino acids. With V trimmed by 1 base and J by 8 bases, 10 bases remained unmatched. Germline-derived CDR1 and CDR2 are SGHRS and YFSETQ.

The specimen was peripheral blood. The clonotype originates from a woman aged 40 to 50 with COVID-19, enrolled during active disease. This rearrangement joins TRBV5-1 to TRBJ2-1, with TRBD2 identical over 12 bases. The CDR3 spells CASSLRGLAGLSDEQFF. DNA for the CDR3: TGCGCCAGCAGCTTGAGGGGACTAGCGGGCCTTAGCGATGAGCAGTTCTTC.